This T cell receptor (beta chain) was sequenced for a study of T cells in Graves' hyperthyroidism and ophthalmopathy. Study conclusions and caveats: Blood shared most expanded thyroid clonotypes above 0.001.

Researchers defined stable Graves' hyperthyroidism as no ophthalmopathy progression within 18 months. Patients aged 18 to 65 had newly diagnosed hyperthyroidism that had lasted under 2 months. On the basis of clinical symptoms, serum thyroxine and TRAb, thyroid ultrasound and orbital computed tomography, diagnoses were made. The CDR3 regions of TCR beta were amplified from RNA transcripts. During a first-round RT-PCR of the TCR CDR3, the HTBI primer set was used. From the multiplex PCR reads, TCRdb called clonotypes with MiXCR, one entry per CDR3 protein. The sample contains 380,000 or so distinct CDR3 sequences, approximately 15% of which appear only once. This clonotype was recorded many times. What it recognizes is unknown. The V segment lost 5 bases and the J segment 3 bases; nucleotides outside the gene matches: 7. This CDR3 region has 16 residues. In germline, CDR1 is PRHDT, CDR2 FYEKMQ (reference sequence).

This sequence originates from a woman aged 25 to 39 with Graves' hyperthyroidism. V gene TRBV13 combines with J gene TRBJ2-1; 10 bases align to TRBD2. The sample comprised blood. The CDR3 here is CASSIFSGRDYNEQFF. In DNA, the CDR3 is TGTGCCAGCAGCATATTCAGCGGGAGGGACTACAATGAGCAGTTCTTC.